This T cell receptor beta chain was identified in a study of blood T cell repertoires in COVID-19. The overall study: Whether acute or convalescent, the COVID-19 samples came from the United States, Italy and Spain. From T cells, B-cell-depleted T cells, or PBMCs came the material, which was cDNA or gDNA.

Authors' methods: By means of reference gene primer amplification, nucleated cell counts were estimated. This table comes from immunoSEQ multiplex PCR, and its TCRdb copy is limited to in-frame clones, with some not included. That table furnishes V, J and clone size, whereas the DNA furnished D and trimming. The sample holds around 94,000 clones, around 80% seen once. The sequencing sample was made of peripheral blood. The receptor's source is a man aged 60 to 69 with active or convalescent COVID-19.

The CDR3 spells CASSRDTQSTDTQYF. DNA of the CDR3: TGCGCCAGCAGTCGGGACACCCAAAGCACAGATACGCAGTATTTT. V usage is TRBV5-1 and J usage is TRBJ2-3; D possibly corresponds to TRBD1 (6 bases). This CDR3 contains 15 residues. Per germline, CDR1 SGHRS and CDR2 YFSETQ. V lost 5 bases and J 0 bases, leaving 13 bases between the germline ends.